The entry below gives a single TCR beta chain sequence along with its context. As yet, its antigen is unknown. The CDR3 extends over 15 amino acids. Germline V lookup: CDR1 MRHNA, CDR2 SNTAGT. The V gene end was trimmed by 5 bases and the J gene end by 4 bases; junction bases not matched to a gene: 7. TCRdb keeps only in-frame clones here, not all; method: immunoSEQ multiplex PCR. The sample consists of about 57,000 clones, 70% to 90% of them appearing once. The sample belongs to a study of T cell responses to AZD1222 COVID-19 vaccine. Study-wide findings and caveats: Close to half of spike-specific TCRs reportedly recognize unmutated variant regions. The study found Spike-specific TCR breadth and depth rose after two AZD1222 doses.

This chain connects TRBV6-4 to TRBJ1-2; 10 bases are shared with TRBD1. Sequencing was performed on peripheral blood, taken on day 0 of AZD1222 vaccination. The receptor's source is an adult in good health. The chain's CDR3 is CASSPRTGGSYGYTF. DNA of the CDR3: TGTGCCAGCAGTCCTCGGACAGGGGGTTCCTATGGCTACACCTTC.